This is a list of T cell receptor beta chains from one sample in a study of T-cell memory formation after mild COVID-19. One entry per CDR3 protein, called by TCRdb with MiXCR from the 5' RACE reads. The sample lists 92,000 or so distinct CDR3 sequences, approximately 16% occurring once. Sequenced material: PBMCs or a T cell subset sorted from them (not recorded which). The source is a man younger than 35 who had mild COVID-19 (a few samples of this study predate the infection). Cell type and time point are not known. Both conserved end residues are part of each CDR3. Fields, in order: V gene, clone size, J gene, D gene, CDR3 DNA, CDR3 protein. A D gene is named only where the DNA matches it firmly. Clone size, where shown, is once, few, many, or a class for clones that have expanded.

TRBV7-6	-	TRBJ2-1	-	TGTGCCAGCAGCCCGGGGCGCCGAGGGAATGAGCAGTTCTTC	CASSPGRRGNEQFF
TRBV28	many	TRBJ2-1	TRBD2	TGTGCCAGCAGTTTTTTGGAACTAGCGGGGGGAACGTCCTACAATGAGCAGTTCTTC	CASSFLELAGGTSYNEQFF
TRBV5-1	-	TRBJ2-3	TRBD1	TGCGCCAGCAGGAAACAGGGGAGTACAGATACGCAGTATTTT	CASRKQGSTDTQYF
TRBV9	-	TRBJ1-6	TRBD1	TGTGCCAGCAGCTCCCCCGGGACAGGGAAATCACCCCTCCACTTT	CASSSPGTGKSPLHF
TRBV4-2	few	TRBJ2-3	-	TGTGCCAGCAGTTGGGTGGGGGCAGATACGCAGTATTTT	CASSWVGADTQYF
TRBV11-2	few	TRBJ2-3	-	TGTGCCAGCAGCAGATTAGCCGCACCTAGCACAGATACGCAGTATTTT	CASSRLAAPSTDTQYF
TRBV7-9	-	TRBJ2-7	-	TGTGCCAGCAGCCCGACCCTCAGGGGTAACGAGCAGTACTTC	CASSPTLRGNEQYF
TRBV4-1	few	TRBJ1-6	TRBD1	TGCGCCAGCAGGAGGGACAGCCAATATTCACCCCTCCACTTT	CASRRDSQYSPLHF
TRBV7-2	many	TRBJ2-5	-	TGTGCCAGCAGCTTAGGTGGGGGGCCCCAAGAGACCCAGTACTTC	CASSLGGGPQETQYF
TRBV5-5	-	TRBJ1-1	-	TGTGCCAGCAGCTTAACAGTCCTGAACACTGAAGCTTTCTTT	CASSLTVLNTEAFF
TRBV28	few	TRBJ2-5	-	TGTGCCAGCAGTTTTAGAGGGCAGGGAGAGACCCAGTACTTC	CASSFRGQGETQYF
TRBV25-1	-	TRBJ2-7	-	TGTGCCAGCAGTGTGGGTTTCTACGAGCAGTACTTC	CASSVGFYEQYF
TRBV6-2/TRBV6-3	-	TRBJ2-1	-	TGTGCCAGCAGTTACTCGACTGACTACAATGAGCAGTTCTTC	CASSYSTDYNEQFF
TRBV28	-	TRBJ2-3	TRBD2	TGTGCCAGCAGTTTTGATAGCGGGGGTACAGATACGCAGTATTTT	CASSFDSGGTDTQYF
TRBV7-2	-	TRBJ2-4	TRBD1	TGTGCCAGCAGCTTAGAAGGCGGGACAGGGCTCGGGGCCAAAAACATTCAGTACTTC	CASSLEGGTGLGAKNIQYF
TRBV7-7	few	TRBJ2-1	TRBD2	TGTGCCAGCAGCGGACCGGGACTAGACAATGAGCAGTTCTTC	CASSGPGLDNEQFF
TRBV27	few	TRBJ1-4	-	TGTGCCAGCAAACAGGTCGCAACTAATGAAAAACTGTTTTTT	CASKQVATNEKLFF
TRBV6-5	-	TRBJ2-1	-	TGTGCCAGCAGTTACCGGGTTAACTACAATGAGCAGTTCTTC	CASSYRVNYNEQFF
TRBV4-3	few	TRBJ2-1	TRBD1	TGCGCCAGCAGCCAAGTCGGTAGGGGGCACTCCTACAATGAGCAGTTCTTC	CASSQVGRGHSYNEQFF
TRBV27	-	TRBJ1-2	TRBD1	TGTGCCAGCAGTGAACAGGGGCGAGGCTACACCTTC	CASSEQGRGYTF
TRBV29-1	-	TRBJ2-5	-	TGCAGCGTTGAAGAATCAGGGGGACTGGAGACCCAGTACTTC	CSVEESGGLETQYF
TRBV7-2	many	TRBJ1-2	TRBD1	TGTGCCAGCAGCTTATTGGGACAGGGGGCCTATGGCTACACCTTC	CASSLLGQGAYGYTF
TRBV4-1	-	TRBJ1-5	TRBD1	TGCGCCAGCAGCCAGGGAGCGGGCGGGACAGGTCGATATAGCAATCAGCCCCAGCATTTT	CASSQGAGGTGRYSNQPQHF
TRBV7-6	-	TRBJ1-1	-	TGTGCCAGCAGCTTAGACGCCTCGGGGGACACTGAAGCTTTCTTT	CASSLDASGDTEAFF
TRBV7-9	few	TRBJ2-3	-	TGTGCCAGCAGCTTTGGAAGCACAGATACGCAGTATTTT	CASSFGSTDTQYF
TRBV20-1	-	TRBJ1-3	-	TGCAGTGCTAGATCGGGATCCCCCAAGAACGGAAACACCATATATTTT	CSARSGSPKNGNTIYF
TRBV12-3/TRBV12-4	once	TRBJ2-3	-	TGTGCCAGCAGTTTAGTCGGACATCGGGGAACAGATACGCAGTATTTT	CASSLVGHRGTDTQYF
TRBV11-2	-	TRBJ2-3	-	TGTGCCAGCAGCTTACCGGACTTGAGCACAGATACGCAGTATTTT	CASSLPDLSTDTQYF
TRBV5-6	few	TRBJ2-1	-	TGTGCCAGCAGCCCCACCCCGAGCTCCTACAATGAGCAGTTCTTC	CASSPTPSSYNEQFF
TRBV7-9	few	TRBJ2-1	-	TGTGCCAGCAGCTCTTTAGGTGAGCAGTTCTTC	CASSSLGEQFF
TRBV7-2	-	TRBJ2-2	-	TGTGCCAGCAGCTTCGAGAACACCGGGGAGCTGTTTTTT	CASSFENTGELFF
TRBV6-5	few	TRBJ2-5	-	TGTGCCAGCAGTCCAACCGATTTATTAGAGACCCAGTACTTC	CASSPTDLLETQYF
TRBV7-6	once	TRBJ2-1	-	TGTGCCAGCAGCATACTACCGGGCCCTAGCAATGAGCAGTTCTTC	CASSILPGPSNEQFF
TRBV6-5	few	TRBJ2-1	-	TGTGCCAGCAGTAGAGGGCTTGAGCAGTTCTTC	CASSRGLEQFF
TRBV7-2	many	TRBJ2-2	TRBD1	TGTGCCAGCAGCAACCCCCCGGGACAGGGTTTAAGGGCCGGGGAGCTGTTTTTT	CASSNPPGQGLRAGELFF
TRBV3-1	-	TRBJ2-5	TRBD2	TGTGCCAGCAGCCAGCGGGTTAGCGGGGGGCTCCAAGAGACCCAGTACTTC	CASSQRVSGGLQETQYF
TRBV5-1	few	TRBJ2-1	-	TGCGCCAGCAGCTTGGAGGGCACCGAGCAGTTCTTC	CASSLEGTEQFF
TRBV7-2	-	TRBJ2-1	-	TGTGCCAGCAGCCCCCAGAACGCGGGGTGTTTCTTC	CASSPQNAGCFF
TRBV27	many	TRBJ1-2	-	TGTGCCAGCAGTTTACAAGCGCGGGGCCCGGAGGGCTACACCTTC	CASSLQARGPEGYTF
TRBV3-1	-	TRBJ1-3	-	TGTGCCAGCAGCCAAGGAATGGGGATGGGAAACACCATATATTTT	CASSQGMGMGNTIYF
TRBV3-1	-	TRBJ1-2	-	TGTGCCAGCAGCCAGCAACAGTCCCTCTATGGCTACACCTTC	CASSQQQSLYGYTF
TRBV9	few	TRBJ2-3	-	TGTGCCAGCAGCGACCGGGACGCCACAGATACGCAGTATTTT	CASSDRDATDTQYF
TRBV7-6	few	TRBJ2-7	-	TGTGCCAGCAGCTTATCGAGCTGGGACGGATCCTACGAGCAGTACTTC	CASSLSSWDGSYEQYF
TRBV7-6	once	TRBJ2-1	TRBD2	TGTGCCAGCAGCTTAGGACTAGCGGACAACAATGAGCAGTTCTTC	CASSLGLADNNEQFF
TRBV12-5	few	TRBJ2-1	TRBD2	TGTGCTAGTGGTTATAGCGGGGGGGTAGATGGTGAGCAGTTCTTC	CASGYSGGVDGEQFF
TRBV28	-	TRBJ2-5	-	TGTGCCAGCAGTTTAAGGGCTATACAAGAGACCCAGTACTTC	CASSLRAIQETQYF
TRBV14	many	TRBJ1-2	TRBD1	TGTGCCAGCAGCCATCAGGGGGCCTATGGCTACACCTTC	CASSHQGAYGYTF
TRBV4-1	medium-sized	TRBJ2-3	TRBD2	TGCGCCAGCAGCCAAGGCCGCACTAGCGGGGGGGCCATTTGGGATACGCAGTATTTT	CASSQGRTSGGAIWDTQYF
TRBV5-1	-	TRBJ2-1	TRBD2	TGCGCCAGCAGCTTGGGAGGACTAGCGGGGGATGAGCAGTTCTTC	CASSLGGLAGDEQFF
TRBV9	many	TRBJ2-3	-	TGTGCCAGCAGCACCTTGGGACGCCGGACAGATACGCAGTATTTT	CASSTLGRRTDTQYF
TRBV7-8	few	TRBJ2-7	TRBD1	TGTGCCAGCAGCGGCCGGGACAGGGTCACATACGAGCAGTACTTC	CASSGRDRVTYEQYF
TRBV12-3/TRBV12-4	few	TRBJ2-7	-	TGTGCCAGCAGTTTAGTTCTCTACGAGCAGTACTTC	CASSLVLYEQYF
TRBV6-1	-	TRBJ2-7	-	TGTGCCAGCAGGGACAGACACTACGAGCAGTACTTC	CASRDRHYEQYF
TRBV12-3/TRBV12-4	-	TRBJ2-3	-	TGTGCCAGCAGTGTTGGGACGGCTAGCACAGATACGCAGTATTTT	CASSVGTASTDTQYF